Included here is one T cell receptor (beta chain) sequence, with context. Its specific antigen is unknown. The sample holds no much larger clone one base away, and base qualities are not on file. Counted from cysteine to phenylalanine, this CDR3 has 13 amino acids. Solely the CDR3 DNA is kept, with 39 bases framed from the first base. Germline trimming: 6 bases from V, 8 bases from J; junction bases outside gene matches: 5. The germline V gene gives CDR1 as MDHEN and CDR2 as SYDVKM. Participants in the prospective study were aged 18 to 89 years, lived in 24 United States geographic areas, and enrolled through a virtual design. In the prospective study, cohorts were assigned on the basis of participant-reported clinical history obtained from a screening survey and a study questionnaire. Recovered participants in ImmuneRACE Cohort 3 were defined by two consecutive negative NP/OP PCR tests, clearance by a healthcare professional, or resolution of symptoms. In the prospective study, whole blood, serum and a nasopharyngeal or oropharyngeal swab were collected from each participant by mobile phlebotomists. Prospective study participants could optionally give additional blood draws and questionnaires over an approximately two-month period. Before DNA extraction, blood samples from the prospective study were shipped at room temperature or frozen.

This record belongs to a study of blood T cell repertoires in COVID-19 (TCRdb year 2020). About the investigation overall: Samples covering the acute and convalescent phases of COVID-19 were provided by collaborators in the United States, Italy and Spain. The prospective study material was composed of cDNA or gDNA derived from T cells, B-cell-depleted T cells, or PBMCs. Deeply sampled blood TCRbeta repertoires from subjects exposed to, actively infected with, or recovered from COVID-19 were included in the dataset. The repertoires were released in a freely available public database intended as a resource for research on the immune response to SARS-CoV-2. The samples were drawn from the first 160 participants of the ongoing ImmuneRACE study and from over a thousand subjects provided by 6 global collaborators. Sample metadata almost always included a de-identified subject ID, COVID-19 status, age in years and sex. HLA class I and class II types, where available, came from metadata supplied by the sample provider rather than from assay-based typing.

General study outcomes and caveats: Clinical and demographic metadata were provided uncurated, with the amount varying by source and participant.

The immunoSEQ Assay, a bias-controlled multiplex PCR, was used to amplify TCRbeta CDR3 regions from genomic DNA. On the authors' methods: The number of nucleated cells in each sample was estimated by amplification of reference gene primers within the assay. Sequence reads were collapsed and filtered to measure the absolute abundance of every unique TCRbeta CDR3 rearrangement. Productive Simpson clonality was computed per sample as the square root of Simpson's diversity index over productive rearrangements. This is the immuneACCESS table as TCRdb keeps it, with only in-frame sequences that have V and J called. A part of the clones is gone; compared with another copy, unresolved V genes explain less than half, and the rest is unexplained. The DNA was the basis for D and trimming; V, J and clone size are from that table. Recorded for this sample are more than 85,000 clones; around 86% of them occurred a single time. The top ten constitute approximately 2.5% of the sample.

The chain is assembled from TRBV28 and TRBJ1-1; 11 bases in the junction line up with TRBD1. This clonotype was obtained from a woman between 50 and 59 years old who had recovered from COVID-19. The sequenced sample was PBMCs or T cells enriched from blood (not recorded which). The encoded CDR3 is CASSLDRGREAFF. The bases read TGTGCCAGCAGCCTGGACAGGGGGCGGGAAGCTTTCTTT. Here the CDR3 is joined to the reference TRBV28 and TRBJ1-1 genes, and the full variable domain is: DVKVTQSSRYLVKRTGEKVFLECVQDMDHENMFWYRQDPGLGLRLIYFSYDVKMKEKGDIPEGYSVSREKKERFSLILESASTNQTSMYLCASSLDRGREAFFGQGTRLTVV.